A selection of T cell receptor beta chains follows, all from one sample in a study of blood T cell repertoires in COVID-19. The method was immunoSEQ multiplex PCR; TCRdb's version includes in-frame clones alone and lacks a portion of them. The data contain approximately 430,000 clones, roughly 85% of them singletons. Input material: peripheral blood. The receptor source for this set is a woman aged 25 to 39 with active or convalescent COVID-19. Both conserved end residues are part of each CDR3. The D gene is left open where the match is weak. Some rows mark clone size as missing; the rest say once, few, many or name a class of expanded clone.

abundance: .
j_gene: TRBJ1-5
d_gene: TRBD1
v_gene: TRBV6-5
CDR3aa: CASRTLDREDQPQHF
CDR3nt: TGTGCCAGCAGAACCCTGGACAGGGAAGATCAGCCCCAGCATTTT

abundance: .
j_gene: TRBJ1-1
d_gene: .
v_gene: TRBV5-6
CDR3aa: CASSGVRVANTEAFF
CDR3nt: TGTGCCAGCAGCGGAGTTCGGGTGGCGAACACTGAAGCTTTCTTT

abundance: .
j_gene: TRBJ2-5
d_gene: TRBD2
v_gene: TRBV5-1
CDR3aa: CASSLVPSGRAGGETQYF
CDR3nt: TGCGCCAGCAGCTTGGTTCCTAGCGGGAGGGCCGGCGGAGAGACCCAGTACTTC

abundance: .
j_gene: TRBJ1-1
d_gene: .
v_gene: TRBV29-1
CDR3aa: CSVDPAGVNTEAFF
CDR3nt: TGCAGCGTTGACCCGGCAGGGGTGAACACTGAAGCTTTCTTT

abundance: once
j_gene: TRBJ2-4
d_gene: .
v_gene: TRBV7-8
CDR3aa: CASSSLESVKNIQYF
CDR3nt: TGTGCCAGCAGCTCCCTAGAATCGGTCAAAAACATTCAGTACTTC

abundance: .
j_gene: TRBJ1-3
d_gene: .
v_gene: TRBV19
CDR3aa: CASTLTGLSGNTIYF
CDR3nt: TGTGCCAGTACCCTAACAGGTCTCTCTGGAAACACCATATATTTT

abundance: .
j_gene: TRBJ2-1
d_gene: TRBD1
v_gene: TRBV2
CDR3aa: CANEGQGAAYNEQFF
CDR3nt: TGTGCCAACGAGGGACAGGGGGCGGCTTACAATGAGCAGTTCTTC

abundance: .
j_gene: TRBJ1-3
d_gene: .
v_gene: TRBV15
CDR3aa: CATSRPAGPNTIYF
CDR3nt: TGTGCCACCAGCAGGCCCGCAGGGCCGAACACCATATATTTT

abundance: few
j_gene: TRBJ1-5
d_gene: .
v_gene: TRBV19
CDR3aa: CASDTGVSAQHF
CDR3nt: TGTGCCAGTGATACAGGAGTCAGCGCCCAGCATTTT

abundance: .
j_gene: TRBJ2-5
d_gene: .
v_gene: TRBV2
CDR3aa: CASTRTGTNLETQYF
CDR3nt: TGTGCCAGCACTCGGACAGGGACTAACCTGGAGACCCAGTACTTC

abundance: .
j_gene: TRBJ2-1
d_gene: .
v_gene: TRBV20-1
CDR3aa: CSAYSRNEQFF
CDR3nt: TGCAGTGCCTATTCGAGGAATGAGCAGTTCTTC

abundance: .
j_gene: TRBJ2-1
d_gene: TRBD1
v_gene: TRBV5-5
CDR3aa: CASSPRTGGLSYNEQFF
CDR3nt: TGTGCCAGCAGCCCGCGGACAGGGGGACTCTCCTACAATGAGCAGTTCTTC

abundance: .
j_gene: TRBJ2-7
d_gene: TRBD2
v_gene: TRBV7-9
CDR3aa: CASSLGLAGPQQYF
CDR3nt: TGTGCCAGCAGCCTCGGACTAGCGGGGCCCCAGCAGTACTTC

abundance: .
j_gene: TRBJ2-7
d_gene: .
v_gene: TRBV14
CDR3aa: CASSQEEALPYEQYF
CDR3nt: TGTGCCAGCAGCCAAGAAGAGGCACTGCCCTACGAGCAGTACTTC

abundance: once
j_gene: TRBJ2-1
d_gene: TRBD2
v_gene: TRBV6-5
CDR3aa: CASSYSRGLGGDEQFF
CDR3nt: TGTGCCAGCAGTTACAGTCGTGGACTAGGCGGGGATGAGCAGTTCTTC

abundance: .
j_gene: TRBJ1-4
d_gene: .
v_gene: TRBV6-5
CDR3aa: CASSMAGLNEKLFF
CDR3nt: TGTGCCAGCAGTATGGCGGGCCTTAATGAAAAACTGTTTTTT

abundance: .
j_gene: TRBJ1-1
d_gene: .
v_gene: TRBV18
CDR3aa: CASSQVSFTEAFF
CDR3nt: TGTGCCAGCTCGCAGGTATCCTTCACTGAAGCTTTCTTT

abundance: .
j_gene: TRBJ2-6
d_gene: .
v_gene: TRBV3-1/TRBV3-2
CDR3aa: CASSQGETLVPSGANVLTF
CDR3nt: TGTGCCAGCAGCCAAGGCGAGACCCTAGTACCCTCTGGGGCCAACGTCCTGACTTTC

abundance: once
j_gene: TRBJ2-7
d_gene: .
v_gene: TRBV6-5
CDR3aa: CASRRQNSQYEQYF
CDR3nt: TGTGCCAGCAGAAGACAAAACTCCCAATACGAGCAGTACTTC

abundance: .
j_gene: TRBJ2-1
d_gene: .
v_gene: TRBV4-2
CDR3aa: CASSQERDSYNEQFF
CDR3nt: TGTGCCAGCAGCCAAGAACGGGACTCCTACAATGAGCAGTTCTTC

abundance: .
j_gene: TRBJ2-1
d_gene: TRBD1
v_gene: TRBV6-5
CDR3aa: CATQQTGEMNEQFF
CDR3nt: TGTGCCACCCAACAGACAGGGGAGATGAATGAGCAGTTCTTC

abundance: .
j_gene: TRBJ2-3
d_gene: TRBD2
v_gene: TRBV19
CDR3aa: CASSIGEGSPDTQYF
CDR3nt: TGTGCCAGTAGTATCGGGGAGGGGAGCCCAGATACGCAGTATTTT

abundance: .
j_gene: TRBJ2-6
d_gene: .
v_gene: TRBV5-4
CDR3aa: CASSQQGSGANVLTF
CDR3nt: TGTGCCAGCAGCCAACAGGGCTCTGGGGCCAACGTCCTGACTTTC

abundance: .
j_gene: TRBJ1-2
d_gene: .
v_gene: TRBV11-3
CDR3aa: CASSDDTGTITF
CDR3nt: TGTGCCAGCAGCGACGACACGGGAACGATCACCTTC

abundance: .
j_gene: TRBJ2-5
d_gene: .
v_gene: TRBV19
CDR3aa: CASSPRTEETQYF
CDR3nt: TGTGCCAGTAGTCCTCGGACAGAAGAGACCCAGTACTTC

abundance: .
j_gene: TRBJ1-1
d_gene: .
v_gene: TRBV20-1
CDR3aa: CSALDTPEAFF
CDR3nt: TGCAGTGCTCTTGACACCCCTGAAGCTTTCTTT

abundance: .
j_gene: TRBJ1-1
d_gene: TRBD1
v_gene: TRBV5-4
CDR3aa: CASSSAEGANTEAFF
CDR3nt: TGTGCCAGCAGCTCGGCGGAGGGGGCGAACACTGAAGCTTTCTTT

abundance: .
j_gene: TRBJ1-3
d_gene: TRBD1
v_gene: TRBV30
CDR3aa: CAWTTGAGNTIYF
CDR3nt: TGTGCCTGGACGACAGGGGCTGGAAACACCATATATTTT

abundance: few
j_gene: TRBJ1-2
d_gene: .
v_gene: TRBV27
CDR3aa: CASSLSRTTVYGYTF
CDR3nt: TGTGCCAGCAGTTTATCCCGGACAACCGTTTATGGCTACACCTTC

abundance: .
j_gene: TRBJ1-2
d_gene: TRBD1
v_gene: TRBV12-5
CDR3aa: CASGLVIPGQGTYGYTF
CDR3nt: TGTGCTAGTGGTTTGGTAATACCGGGACAGGGGACCTATGGCTACACCTTC

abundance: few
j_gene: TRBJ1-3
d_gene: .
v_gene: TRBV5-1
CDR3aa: CASSPGDPGNTIYF
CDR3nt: TGCGCCAGCAGCCCGGGGGACCCTGGAAACACCATATATTTT